This TCR beta chain was retrieved from a study of blood T cells in healthy people across ages (dated by TCRdb to between 2014 and 2016). For context, the study as a whole: In model experiments, template switching captured about one uniquely barcoded TCR beta cDNA molecule for every two T cells. Using deep sequencing normalized with unique cDNA molecular identifiers, the study measured how TCR beta repertoire diversity changes with age. The donors were divided into four age groups: young (average approximately 16 years), middle-aged (about 40), aged (around 59) and long-lived (roughly 86). To avoid experimental bias, donors of different ages were distributed randomly across sequencing lanes. For two donors (one aged 18 to 29 and one aged 80 or older), the study analyzed two additional independent replicas of 1 million unique cDNA reads from the same blood draw. Broader findings and caveats from the paper: The CMV infection status of donors was not known, potentially confounding age-related changes in expanded clonotypes. Observed TCR beta diversity per million T cells fell roughly linearly with age, and a significant reduction was already apparent by age about 36. Since profiling was done on bulk unsorted PBMCs, naive and antigen-experienced compartments could not be conclusively compared. The long-lived group showed more naive CD4+ T cells, fewer expanded clones and increased TCR diversity than the aged group, suggesting age selection. Estimates of total diversity based on one million sequenced T cells were considered lower bounds and underestimates. A strong correlation was found between observed TCR beta diversity and the percentage of naive T cells measured by flow cytometry.

Including the terminal cysteine and phenylalanine, the CDR3 comprises 15 residues. The retained sequence is limited to the CDR3, 45 bases, with the frame set at the first base. V was cut back by 3 bases and J by 2 bases, leaving a gap of 14 bases between them. Taken from the germline V gene, the CDR1 and CDR2 loops are SGHTA and FQGNSA. Donors were approximately 42 systemically healthy Caucasian individuals from Russia aged roughly 6 to 90 years. Ten milliliters of peripheral blood were drawn from each donor into EDTA-treated Vacutainer tubes. Ficoll-Paque density-gradient centrifugation was used to isolate PBMCs, with at least 6 million obtained per sample. Total RNA was extracted from PBMCs with Trizol reagent, with at least 5 micrograms obtained per sample. For every donor, an aliquot of PBMCs went through flow cytometry to measure the percentages of naive CD45RAhigh/CD27high T cells. Libraries came from 5' RACE. For sequencing, an Illumina HiSeq 2500 was employed. A second 7 to 11 cycle PCR used a sample-barcoded 5' primer and a J-beta primer mix. A template-switch 5' adaptor carrying 12 random nucleotides introduced a unique molecular identifier onto each TCR beta cDNA molecule. Each sample yielded at least 3 million CDR3-containing paired-end reads. All of the RNA was converted into first-strand cDNA using the Mint cDNA synthesis kit, with a TRBC-specific oligonucleotide serving as the primer. Following uracil-DNA glycosylase treatment, all cDNA underwent a first 18-cycle PCR with the universal primers M1SS and BC2_uni_R. As for how the authors treated the data: Normalization of each sample was performed by random selection of 1 million high-quality reads, each carrying a distinct molecular identifier. Reads with shared molecular identifiers were discarded instead of being binned into consensus sequences. CDR3 identification, clonotype clustering and error correction used MiTCR with a Q25 quality threshold and the strictest error-elimination algorithm. A nonparametric unseen species model using Euler transformation provided a lower-bound estimate of total TCR beta diversity. Through fastp at Q25 and MiXCR, TCRdb rebuilt clones from the public reads, retaining in-frame beta chains. Records with the same CDR3 protein are collapsed into one entry carrying the most frequent genes and DNA. The V and J calls here are based on TCRdb, not the publication. The sample includes 1.5 million to 2 million distinct CDR3 sequences, with roughly 27% observed a single time. In total, the top ten clones hold about 7.7% of the sample.

This clonotype showed up just once. Its antigen remains unidentified. No much larger clone is present one base from it, and per-base qualities are unavailable. One read alone is a weak basis. The chain joins TRBV7-2 to TRBJ2-7; the D region possibly corresponds to TRBD1 (6 bases align). The sequence derives from a woman aged 25 to 39 in good health. Specimen: blood. Here the CDR3 is given as CASSLVQGSPYEQYF. The sequenced DNA: TGTGCCAGCAGCTTGGTGCAGGGGTCCCCCTACGAGCAGTACTTC.